This T cell receptor (beta chain) was recovered during a study of control samples from healthy donors and cancer patients. The CDR3 sequence is 15 residues long. V was trimmed by 3 bases and J by 8 bases, leaving 20 bases between them. Germline V gene sequence: CDR1 SGHRS, CDR2 YFSETQ. Assay used: immunoSEQ multiplex PCR; TCRdb lists only in-frame clones, some missing. The sample yields around 110,000 clones, more than 75% seen once. Sample: blood. This TCR was recovered from a woman in her seventies in good health. This chain uses TRBV5-1 with TRBJ1-2; D unclear. CDR3 in amino acids: CASSSGNPGGRGYTF. For the CDR3, the DNA is TGCGCCAGCAGCTCCGGGAACCCCGGTGGGAGGGGCTACACCTTC.